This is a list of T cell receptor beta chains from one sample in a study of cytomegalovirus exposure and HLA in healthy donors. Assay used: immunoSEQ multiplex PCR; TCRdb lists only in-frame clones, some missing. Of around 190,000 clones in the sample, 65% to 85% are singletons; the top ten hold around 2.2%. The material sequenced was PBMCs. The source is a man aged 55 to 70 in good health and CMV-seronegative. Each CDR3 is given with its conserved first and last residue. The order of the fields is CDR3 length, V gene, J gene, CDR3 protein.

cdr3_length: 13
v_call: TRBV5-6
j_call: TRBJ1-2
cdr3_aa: CASSLRGGYGYTF

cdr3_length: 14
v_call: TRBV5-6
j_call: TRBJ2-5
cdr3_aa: CASSSQGAGETQYF

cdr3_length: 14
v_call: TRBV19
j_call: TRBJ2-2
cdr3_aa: CASRGSSGTGELFF

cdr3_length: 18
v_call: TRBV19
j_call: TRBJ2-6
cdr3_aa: CASSSRQGVLSGANVLTF

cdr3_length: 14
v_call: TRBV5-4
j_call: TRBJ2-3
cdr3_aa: CASSLRGGTDTQYF

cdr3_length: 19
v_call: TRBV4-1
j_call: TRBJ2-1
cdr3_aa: CASSQVRRGVGGSYNEQFF

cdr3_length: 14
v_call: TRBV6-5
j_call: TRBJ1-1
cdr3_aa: CASSYGGGNTEAFF

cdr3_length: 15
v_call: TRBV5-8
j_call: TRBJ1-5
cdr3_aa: CASSLLDSLNQPQHF

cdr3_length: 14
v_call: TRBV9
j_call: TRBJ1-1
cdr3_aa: CASSVVTGGREAFF

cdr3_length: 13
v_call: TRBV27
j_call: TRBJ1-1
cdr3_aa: CASSFAGGTEAFF

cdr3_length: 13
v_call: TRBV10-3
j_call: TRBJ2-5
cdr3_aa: CAARESGEETQYF

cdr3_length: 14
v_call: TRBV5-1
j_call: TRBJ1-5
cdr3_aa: CASSVRGGSQPQNF

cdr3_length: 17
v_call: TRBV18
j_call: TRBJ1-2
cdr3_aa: CASSPPSGSPTNYGYTF

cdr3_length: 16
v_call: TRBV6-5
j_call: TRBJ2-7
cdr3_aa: CASSSSSMGGPYEQYF